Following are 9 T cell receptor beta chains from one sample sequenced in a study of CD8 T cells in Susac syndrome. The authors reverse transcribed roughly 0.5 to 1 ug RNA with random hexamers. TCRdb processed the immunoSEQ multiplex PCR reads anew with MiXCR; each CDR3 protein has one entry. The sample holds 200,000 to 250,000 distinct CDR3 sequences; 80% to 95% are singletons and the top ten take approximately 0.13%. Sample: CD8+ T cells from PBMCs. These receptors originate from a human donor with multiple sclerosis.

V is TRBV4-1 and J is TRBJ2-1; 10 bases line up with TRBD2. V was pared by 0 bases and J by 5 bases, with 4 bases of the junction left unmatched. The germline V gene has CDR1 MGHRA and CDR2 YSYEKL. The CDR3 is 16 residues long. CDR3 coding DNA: TGCGCCAGCAGCCAAGAGGGGGGGACTAGCGACAATGAGCAGTTCTTC. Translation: CASSQEGGTSDNEQFF.

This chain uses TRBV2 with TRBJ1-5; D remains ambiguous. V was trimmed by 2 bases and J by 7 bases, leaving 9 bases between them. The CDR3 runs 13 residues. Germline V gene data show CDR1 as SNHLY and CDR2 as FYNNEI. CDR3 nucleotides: TGTGCCAGCAGTGAAATTCCGAACCAGCCCCAGCATTTT. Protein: CASSEIPNQPQHF.

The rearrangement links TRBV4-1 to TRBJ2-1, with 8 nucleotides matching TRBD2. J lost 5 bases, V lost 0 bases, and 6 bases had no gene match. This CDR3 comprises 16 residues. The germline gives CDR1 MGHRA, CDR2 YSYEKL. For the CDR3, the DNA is TGCGCCAGCAGCCAAGACTTACTAGCGGAAAACAATGAGCAGTTCTTC. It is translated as CASSQDLLAENNEQFF.

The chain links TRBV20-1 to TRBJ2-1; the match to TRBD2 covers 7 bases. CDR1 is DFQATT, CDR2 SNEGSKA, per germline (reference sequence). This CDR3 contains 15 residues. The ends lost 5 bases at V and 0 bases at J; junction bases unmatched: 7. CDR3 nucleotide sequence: TGCAGTGCTCTCCGGGGGGAGACCTCCTACAATGAGCAGTTCTTC. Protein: CSALRGETSYNEQFF.

CDR3 nucleotide sequence: TGCGCCAGCAGCCAAGGGACAGGGCGCAATCAGCCCCAGCATTTT. It encodes CASSQGTGRNQPQHF. This chain connects TRBV4-3 to TRBJ1-5; 8 nucleotides align to TRBD1. Trimming at V came to 1 base and at J to 2 bases, leaving 1 base not matched to a gene. The germline V gene has CDR1 LGHNA and CDR2 YSLEER. The CDR3 consists of 15 residues.

This CDR3 is CASSQGSGSNQPQHF. In nucleotides, the CDR3 is TGCGCCAGCAGCCAAGGTTCGGGGTCCAATCAGCCCCAGCATTTT. The chain combines TRBV4-1 with TRBJ1-5; D unresolved. The CDR3 has 15 amino acids. Germline V CDR1 and CDR2: MGHRA, YSYEKL. The V end was cut by 1 base, the J end by 3 bases, with 10 bases between.

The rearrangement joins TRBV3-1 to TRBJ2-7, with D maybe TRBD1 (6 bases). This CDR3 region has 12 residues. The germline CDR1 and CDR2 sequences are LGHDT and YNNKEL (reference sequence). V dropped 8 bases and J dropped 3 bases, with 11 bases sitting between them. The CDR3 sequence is CASARTVYEQYF. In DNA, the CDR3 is TGTGCCAGCGCGCGGACAGTCTACGAGCAGTACTTC.

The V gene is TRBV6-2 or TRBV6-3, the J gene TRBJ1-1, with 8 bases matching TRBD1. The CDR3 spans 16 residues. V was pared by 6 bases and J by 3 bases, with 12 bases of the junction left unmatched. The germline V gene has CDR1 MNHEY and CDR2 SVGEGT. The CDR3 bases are TGTGCCAGCAGACCCGGACAGGGCCTGGCGGACACTGAAGCTTTCTTT. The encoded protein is CASRPGQGLADTEAFF.

The CDR3 spells CASTPGLAGGNTDTQYF. CDR3 DNA sequence: TGTGCCAGCACCCCTGGACTAGCGGGAGGCAACACAGATACGCAGTATTTT. The rearrangement links TRBV7-9 to TRBJ2-3; 14 positions match TRBD2. The V segment lost 7 bases and the J segment 2 bases; nucleotides outside the gene matches: 8. This CDR3 region has 17 residues. CDR1 SEHNR and CDR2 FQNEAQ come from the germline V gene (reference sequence).